The source of this T cell receptor (beta chain) is a study of blood T cell repertoires in COVID-19. Study summary: Samples taken during acute and convalescent COVID-19 were collected in the United States, Italy and Spain.

Original processing methods: Cell counts per sample came from amplifying reference gene primers. Produced via immunoSEQ multiplex PCR; TCRdb's table is partial and in-frame only. The V and J calls and clone size come from that table; D and trimming were worked out from the DNA. The sample lists approximately 670,000 clones, 75% to 90% seen once, with approximately 0.25% in the top ten. The sequence came from a woman younger than 35 with acute or convalescent COVID-19. The sample consisted of peripheral blood.

CDR3 sequence reads: CASSPRTPQGGEQFF. In DNA, the CDR3 is TGTGCCAGCAGCCCACGGACACCCCAAGGGGGTGAGCAGTTCTTC. This rearrangement joins TRBV7-2 to TRBJ2-1; TRBD1 is a possible D gene (6 bases). V was pared by 5 bases and J by 9 bases, with 20 bases between. This CDR3 contains 15 residues. Germline V gene lookup returns CDR1 SGHTA and CDR2 FQGNSA.